The clone carrying this TCR beta chain was seen just once. Antigen specificity is unknown. The data are from a study of cytomegalovirus exposure and HLA in healthy donors. Study outcomes and limitations: Among TCR beta chains, those listed as cytomegalovirus-associated numbered 164. A link between a missense DCLRE1C variant and TCR beta V- and J-gene trimming emerged from a later analysis.

13 Jbeta primers and 60 Vbeta primers were used for the PCR. Method: immunoSEQ multiplex PCR; TCRdb's copy keeps in-frame clones and lacks some. The sample yields 110,000 to 150,000 clones, approximately 80% seen once. Germline V gene data show CDR1 as MGHDK and CDR2 as SYGVNS. V gave up 1 base and J gave up 4 bases, with 13 bases separating them. The CDR3 loop spans 15 amino acids. Sequencing was done on a sample of PBMCs. This chain links TRBV25-1 with TRBJ2-5; TRBD2 might be the D (6 bases). The sequence came from a male donor in good health and CMV-seronegative. CDR3 DNA: TGTGCCAGCAGTGAATTTGTGGGGAGGCGAGAGACCCAGTACTTC. It specifies CASSEFVGRRETQYF.